This entry describes one T cell receptor (beta chain). The antigen remains undetermined. These data originate in a study of cytotoxic CD8 clonotypes in ibrutinib-treated CLL. Study at large: The cohort had around 10 relapsed/refractory and approximately 15 treatment-naive patients, around 18 IGHV unmutated. The taking of response samples occurred after a median roughly 11 months of treatment, with a range of 6 to 36.

Germline CDR1 is SGDLS and CDR2 is YYNGEE. V lost 0 bases and J lost 0; bases outside the gene matches: 13. CDR3 length: 19 amino acids. Findings of the study overall: Lymph node repertoires were not studied, and sampling times were unmatched. Before falling back toward baseline at progression, clonality had risen at the time of ibrutinib response.

Sequencing was performed with immunoSEQ multiplex PCR; in TCRdb, only in-frame clones are kept and a portion is missing. This sample has about 140,000 clones, with around 93% found just once. The receptor's source is a human donor with chronic lymphocytic leukemia. The specimen was PBMCs, collected after 12 months of ibrutinib treatment. The rearrangement links TRBV9 to TRBJ2-5, with 8 bases matching TRBD2. The CDR3 DNA reads as TGTGCCAGCAGCGTAGGTGCGGGAGGCCCCTTCCCGTACCAAGAGACCCAGTACTTC. It is translated as CASSVGAGGPFPYQETQYF.